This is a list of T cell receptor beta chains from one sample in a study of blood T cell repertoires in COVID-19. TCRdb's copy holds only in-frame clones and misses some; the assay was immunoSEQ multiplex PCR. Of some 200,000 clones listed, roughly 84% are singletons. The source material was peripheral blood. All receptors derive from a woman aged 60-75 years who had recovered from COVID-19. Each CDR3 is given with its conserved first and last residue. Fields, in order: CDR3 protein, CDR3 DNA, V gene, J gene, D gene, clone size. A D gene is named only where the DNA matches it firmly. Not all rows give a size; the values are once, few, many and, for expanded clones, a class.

CASNHGTVNEQYF	TGTGCCAGCAACCACGGGACAGTCAACGAGCAGTACTTC	TRBV11-2	TRBJ2-7	TRBD1	-
CASSLNSGGPHTGELFF	TGTGCCAGCAGCTTAAATAGCGGGGGGCCCCACACCGGGGAGCTGTTTTTT	TRBV7-3	TRBJ2-2	TRBD2	-
CASSWDYYNEQFF	TGTGCCAGCAGCTGGGACTATTACAATGAGCAGTTCTTC	TRBV11-3	TRBJ2-1	TRBD2	-
CASSFRQDLGYTF	TGTGCCAGCAGCTTCCGACAGGATCTTGGCTACACCTTC	TRBV7-9	TRBJ1-2	-	once
CASSQQGAMSNQPQHF	TGTGCCAGCAGCCAACAGGGGGCGATGAGCAATCAGCCCCAGCATTTT	TRBV7-8	TRBJ1-5	TRBD1	once
CASSWDRVGVNEQYF	TGTGCCAGCAGCTGGGACAGGGTTGGGGTCAACGAGCAGTACTTC	TRBV7-9	TRBJ2-7	TRBD1	-
CASSLGPGQAYGYTF	TGTGCCAGCAGCTTGGGCCCCGGACAGGCCTATGGCTACACCTTC	TRBV5-6	TRBJ1-2	TRBD1	-
CAISEATGGDGYTF	TGTGCCATCAGTGAAGCGACAGGGGGTGATGGCTACACCTTC	TRBV10-3	TRBJ1-2	TRBD1	many
CASSIAPTGLTEAFF	TGTGCCAGTAGTATAGCTCCGACAGGGTTGACTGAAGCTTTCTTT	TRBV19	TRBJ1-1	TRBD1	-
CASMFPSAYGYTF	TGTGCCAGCATGTTCCCGAGCGCATATGGCTACACCTTC	TRBV6-5	TRBJ1-2	-	-
CASSRLIVDNEQFF	TGTGCCAGCAGTAGACTGATTGTGGACAATGAGCAGTTCTTC	TRBV7-8	TRBJ2-1	-	few
CASSRTGPQGGYTF	TGTGCCAGCAGCAGGACAGGGCCACAGGGTGGCTACACCTTC	TRBV27	TRBJ1-2	TRBD1	-
CASSPRTGGYEQYF	TGTGCCAGCAGCCCGCGGACAGGGGGGTACGAGCAGTACTTC	TRBV5-6	TRBJ2-7	TRBD1	-
CASSQGLAGGISYNEQFF	TGTGCCAGCAGCCAAGGACTAGCGGGGGGTATCTCCTACAATGAGCAGTTCTTC	TRBV3-1/TRBV3-2	TRBJ2-1	TRBD2	-
CASSERRTAYSNQPQHF	TGTGCCAGCAGTGAAAGGAGGACAGCCTATAGCAATCAGCCCCAGCATTTT	TRBV6-1	TRBJ1-5	-	-